This T cell receptor (beta chain) was documented in a study of blood T cells in healthy people across ages (dated by TCRdb to 2013 to 2016). Turning to the overall study: In model experiments, roughly one uniquely barcoded TCR beta cDNA molecule per two T cells was captured by template switching. To track age-related changes in TCR beta repertoire diversity, the study relied on deep sequencing normalized with unique cDNA molecular identifiers. Donors of different ages were randomly distributed across sequencing lanes to avoid experimental bias. The study analyzed two additional independent replicas of 1 million unique cDNA reads from the same blood draw for two donors, one aged 18 to 30 and one aged 80 or older. The donors were split into four age groups: young (average 16 years), middle-aged (about 40), aged (62) and long-lived (82). The study at large found these results: A strong correlation was found between observed TCR beta diversity and the percentage of naive T cells measured by flow cytometry. As age increased, observed TCR beta diversity per million T cells dropped in a roughly linear way, and a significant reduction was already evident by age 40. Conclusive comparison of naive and antigen-experienced compartments was prevented by the profiling of bulk unsorted PBMCs. Because donor CMV infection status was unknown, age-related changes in expanded clonotypes were potentially confounded. The long-lived group showed more naive CD4+ T cells, fewer expanded clones and increased TCR diversity than the aged group, suggesting age selection. Estimates of total diversity from one million sequenced T cells were regarded as lower bounds and underestimates.

From the cysteine up to the phenylalanine, the CDR3 has a length of 13 residues. CDR3 DNA only is kept here, 39 bases in frame from base 1. CDR1 and CDR2 are drawn from the germline V gene: SGHTA, FQGTGA. In the case of this clonotype: Its specific antigen is unknown. An end of the junction does not agree with germline; a read error may underlie this.

Libraries were made using 5' RACE. The sample was run on an Illumina HiSeq 2500. The second PCR ran for about 6 to 11 cycles and used a J-beta primer mix along with a sample-barcoded 5' primer. A template-switch 5' adaptor carrying 12 random nucleotides introduced a unique molecular identifier onto each TCR beta cDNA molecule. Each sample yielded at least 2.5 million CDR3-containing paired-end reads. All of the RNA was converted into first-strand cDNA using the Mint cDNA synthesis kit, with a TRBC-specific oligonucleotide serving as the primer. Following uracil-DNA glycosylase treatment, all cDNA underwent a first 18-cycle PCR with the universal primers M1SS and BC2_uni_R. The source study handled its data this way. For normalization, 1 million high-quality reads, each with a distinct molecular identifier, were randomly selected from each sample. Reads sharing molecular identifiers were discarded rather than binned into consensus sequences. MiTCR, with a Q25 quality threshold and the strictest error-elimination algorithm, was used for CDR3 identification, clonotype clustering and error correction. Lower-bound total TCR beta diversity was estimated with a nonparametric unseen species model using Euler transformation. Using fastp trimming at Q25 and MiXCR clonotype assembly, TCRdb reanalyzed the public sequencing data and kept in-frame beta chains. Each entry merges the rows of one CDR3 protein and shows their most common DNA and genes. Here the V and J calls rest on TCRdb's processing, not on the authors' analysis. The sample includes about 730,000 distinct CDR3 sequences, with roughly 41% observed a single time. Of the sample, under 25% falls within the top ten clones.

The roughly 39 donors, aged about 6 to 95 years, were systemically healthy Caucasian individuals from Russia. Each donor gave about 10 milliliters of peripheral blood, drawn into EDTA-treated Vacutainer tubes. Ficoll-Paque density-gradient centrifugation was used to isolate PBMCs, with at least 6 million obtained per sample. Total RNA, at least 6 micrograms per sample, was extracted from PBMCs with Trizol reagent. For every donor, an aliquot of PBMCs went through flow cytometry to measure the percentages of naive CD45RAhigh/CD27high T cells. The TCR sequence derives from a woman aged 55-69 years in good health. The chain is encoded by TRBV7-3 joined to TRBJ2-5; there is no confident call for the D gene. The sequencing sample was made of blood. The nucleotide sequence is given as TGTGCCAGCAGCTTTACCTCCCAAGAGACCCAGCACTTC. Its translation reads: CASSFTSQETQHF. Where the CDR3 stops, the reference TRBV7-3 and TRBJ2-5 genes take over; the full variable domain is GAGVSQTPSNKVTEKGKYVELRCDPISGHTALYWYRQSLGQGPEFLIYFQGTGAADDSGLPNDRFFAVRPEGSVSTLKIQRTERGDSAVYLCASSFTSQETQHFGPGTRLLVL.